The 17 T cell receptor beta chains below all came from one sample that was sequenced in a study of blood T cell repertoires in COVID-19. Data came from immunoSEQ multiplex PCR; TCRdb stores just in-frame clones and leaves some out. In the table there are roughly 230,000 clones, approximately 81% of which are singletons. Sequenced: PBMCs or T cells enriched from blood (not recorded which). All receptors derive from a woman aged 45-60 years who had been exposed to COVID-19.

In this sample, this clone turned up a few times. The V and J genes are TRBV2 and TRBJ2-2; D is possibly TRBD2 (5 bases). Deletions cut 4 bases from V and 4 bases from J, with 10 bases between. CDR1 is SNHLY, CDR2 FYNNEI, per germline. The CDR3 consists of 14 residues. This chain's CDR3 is CASSASLGTGELFF. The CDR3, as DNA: TGTGCCAGCAGTGCTAGCCTGGGCACCGGGGAGCTGTTTTTT.

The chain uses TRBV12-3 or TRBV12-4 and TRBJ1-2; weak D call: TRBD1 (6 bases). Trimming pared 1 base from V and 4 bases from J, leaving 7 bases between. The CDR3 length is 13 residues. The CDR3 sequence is CASSLGGGYGYTF. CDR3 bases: TGTGCCAGCAGTTTAGGAGGGGGCTATGGCTACACCTTC.

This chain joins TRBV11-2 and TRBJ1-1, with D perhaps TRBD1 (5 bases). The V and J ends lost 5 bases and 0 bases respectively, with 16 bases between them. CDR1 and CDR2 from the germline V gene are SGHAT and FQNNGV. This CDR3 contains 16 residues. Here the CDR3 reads CASSRRAGILNTEAFF. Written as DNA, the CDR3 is TGTGCCAGCAGCCGCCGGGCAGGGATATTGAACACTGAAGCTTTCTTT.

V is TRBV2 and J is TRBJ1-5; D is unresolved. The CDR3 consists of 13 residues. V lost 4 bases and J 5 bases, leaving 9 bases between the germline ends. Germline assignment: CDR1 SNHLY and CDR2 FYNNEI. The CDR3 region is CASSGAGYQPQHF. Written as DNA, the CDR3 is TGTGCCAGCAGTGGGGCGGGTTATCAGCCCCAGCATTTT.

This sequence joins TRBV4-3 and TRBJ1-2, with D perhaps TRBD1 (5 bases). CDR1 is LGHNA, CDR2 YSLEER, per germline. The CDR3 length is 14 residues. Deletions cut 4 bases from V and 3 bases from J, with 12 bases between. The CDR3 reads CASSPYTGYYGYTF. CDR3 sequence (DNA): TGCGCCAGCAGCCCCTACACAGGTTACTATGGCTACACCTTC.

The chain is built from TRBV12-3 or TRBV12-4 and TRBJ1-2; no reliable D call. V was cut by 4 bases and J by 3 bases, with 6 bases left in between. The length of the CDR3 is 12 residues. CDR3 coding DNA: TGTGCCAGCAGTTCTGCGGACTATGGCTACACCTTC. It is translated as CASSSADYGYTF.

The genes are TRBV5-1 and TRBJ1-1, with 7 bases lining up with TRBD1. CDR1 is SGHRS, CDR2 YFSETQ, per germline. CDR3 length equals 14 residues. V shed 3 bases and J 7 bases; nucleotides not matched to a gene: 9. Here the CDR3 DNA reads TGCGCCAGCAGCTGGACAGGCGGGGATGGTGAAGCTTTCTTT. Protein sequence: CASSWTGGDGEAFF. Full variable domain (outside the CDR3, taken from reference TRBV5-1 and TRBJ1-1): KAGVTQTPRYLIKTRGQQVTLSCSPISGHRSVSWYQQTPGQGLQFLFEYFSETQRNKGNFPGRFSGRQFSNSRSEMNVSTLELGDSALYLCASSWTGGDGEAFFGQGTRLTVV.

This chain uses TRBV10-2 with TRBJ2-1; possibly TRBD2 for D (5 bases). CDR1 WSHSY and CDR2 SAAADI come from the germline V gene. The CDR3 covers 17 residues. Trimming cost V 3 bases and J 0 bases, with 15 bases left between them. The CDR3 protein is CASSDIGGPSSYNEQFF. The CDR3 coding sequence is TGCGCCAGCAGTGATATAGGAGGTCCGAGCTCCTACAATGAGCAGTTCTTC.

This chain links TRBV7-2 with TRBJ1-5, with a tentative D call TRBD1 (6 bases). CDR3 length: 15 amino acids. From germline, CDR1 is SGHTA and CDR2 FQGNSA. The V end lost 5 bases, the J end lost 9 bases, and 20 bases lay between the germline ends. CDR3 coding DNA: TGTGCCAGCAGCCAGGGAGGGGGGACCGGGCGGCCCCAGCATTTT. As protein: CASSQGGGTGRPQHF. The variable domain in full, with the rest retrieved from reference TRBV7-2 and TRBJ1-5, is GAGVSQSPSNKVTEKGKDVELRCDPISGHTALYWYRQSLGQGLEFLIYFQGNSAPDKSGLPSDRFSAERTGGSVSTLTIQRTQQEDSAVYLCASSQGGGTGRPQHFGDGTRLSIL.

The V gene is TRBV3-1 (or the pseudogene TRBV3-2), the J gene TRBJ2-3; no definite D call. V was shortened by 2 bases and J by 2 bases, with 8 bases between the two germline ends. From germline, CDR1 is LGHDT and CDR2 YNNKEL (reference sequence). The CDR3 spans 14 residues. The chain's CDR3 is CASSQPPLTDTQYF. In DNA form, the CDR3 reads TGTGCCAGCAGCCAACCCCCACTCACAGATACGCAGTATTTT.

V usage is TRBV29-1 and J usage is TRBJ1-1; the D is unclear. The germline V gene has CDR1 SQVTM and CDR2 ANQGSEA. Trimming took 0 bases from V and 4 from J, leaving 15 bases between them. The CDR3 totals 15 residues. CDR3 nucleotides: TGCAGCGTTGAAGACAGACAATGGGAGGGCACTGAAGCTTTCTTT. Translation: CSVEDRQWEGTEAFF.

For the CDR3, the DNA is TGTGCCAGCAGCCCGTACGGTGGGGGCGAAGCTTTCTTT. Translating it yields CASSPYGGGEAFF. The chain links TRBV7-9 to TRBJ1-1; possibly TRBD1 for D (6 bases). Trimming pared 5 bases from V and 8 bases from J, leaving 15 bases between. Germline V CDR1 and CDR2: SEHNR, FQNEAQ (reference sequence). This CDR3 region has 13 residues.

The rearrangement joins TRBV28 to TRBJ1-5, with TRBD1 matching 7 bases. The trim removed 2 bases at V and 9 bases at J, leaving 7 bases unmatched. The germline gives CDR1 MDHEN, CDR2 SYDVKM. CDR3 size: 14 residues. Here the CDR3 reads CASSLSRGKRPQHF. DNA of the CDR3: TGTGCCAGCAGTTTAAGCAGGGGGAAACGGCCCCAGCATTTT.

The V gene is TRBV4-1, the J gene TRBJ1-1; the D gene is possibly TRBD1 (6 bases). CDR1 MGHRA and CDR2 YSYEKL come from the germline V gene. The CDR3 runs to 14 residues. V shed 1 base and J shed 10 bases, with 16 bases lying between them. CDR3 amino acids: CASSQGGNRAIAFF. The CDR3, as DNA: TGCGCCAGCAGCCAAGGGGGGAACAGGGCTATAGCTTTCTTT.

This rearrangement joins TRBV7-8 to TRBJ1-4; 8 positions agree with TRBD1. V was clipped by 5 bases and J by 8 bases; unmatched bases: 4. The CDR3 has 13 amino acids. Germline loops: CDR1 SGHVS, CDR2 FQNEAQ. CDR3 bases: TGTGCCAGCAGCCGGGACAGGCGGGAAAAACTGTTTTTT. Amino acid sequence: CASSRDRREKLFF.

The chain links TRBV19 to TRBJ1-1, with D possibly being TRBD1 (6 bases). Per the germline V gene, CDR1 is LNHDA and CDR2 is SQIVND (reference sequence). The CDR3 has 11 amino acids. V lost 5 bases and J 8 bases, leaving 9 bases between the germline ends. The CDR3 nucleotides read TGTGCCAGTAGTTTGACAGGCGAAGCTTTCTTT. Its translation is CASSLTGEAFF.

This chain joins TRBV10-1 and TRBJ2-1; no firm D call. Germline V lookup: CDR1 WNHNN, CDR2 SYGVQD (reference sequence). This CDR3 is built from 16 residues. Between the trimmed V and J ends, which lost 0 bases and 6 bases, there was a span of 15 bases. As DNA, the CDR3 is TGCGCCAGCAGTGAGTCAAAAGCCCCGTTGTCCAATGAGCAGTTCTTC. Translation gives CASSESKAPLSNEQFF.